The rows below give T cell receptor beta chains drawn from one sample of a study of siplizumab effects on memory and regulatory T cells. Libraries were prepared by immunoSEQ multiplex PCR; TCRdb keeps only in-frame clonotypes and omits some of them. Here the sample spans about 100,000 clones, 94% being singletons. Sequencing used non-Treg CD4+ T cells sorted from blood. The receptors shown here come from a human donor in good health. The CDR3 runs from the conserved cysteine through the conserved F or W. A D gene is named only where the DNA matches it firmly. Rows give clone size only sometimes, using once, few, many, or a class for an expanded clone.

d_gene	j_gene	abundance	v_gene	CDR3nt	CDR3aa
.	TRBJ1-5	.	TRBV2	TGTGCCAGCAGTGAGACAGCAGTAATTATTAGCAATCAGCCCCAGCATTTT	CASSETAVIISNQPQHF
.	TRBJ2-4	.	TRBV6-5	TGTGCCAGCAGTGATATAGCCAAAAACATTCAGTACTTC	CASSDIAKNIQYF
.	TRBJ2-2	.	TRBV6-5	TGTGCCAGCAGTTACCGCGGCCGAGGTCCCGGGGAGCTGTTTTTT	CASSYRGRGPGELFF
TRBD2	TRBJ2-1	once	TRBV5-1	TGCGCCAGCAGCTTGACGACTAGCGGGAGTGATGAGCAGTTCTTC	CASSLTTSGSDEQFF
TRBD2	TRBJ2-7	.	TRBV14	TGTGCCAGCAGCCACGGCCGGACTAGCGGAAAGACCCCGAACTCCTACGAGCAGTACTTC	CASSHGRTSGKTPNSYEQYF
.	TRBJ2-1	once	TRBV7-3	TGTGCCAGCAGCTTAACCGCACAAAACAATGAGCAGTTCTTC	CASSLTAQNNEQFF
.	TRBJ1-5	.	TRBV27	TGTGCCAGCAGGGCGCGGGGGGAACAGCCCCAGCATTTT	CASRARGEQPQHF
.	TRBJ2-7	.	TRBV6-4	TGTGCCAGCAGGGGGGTTTACTTC	CASRGVYF
.	TRBJ1-2	.	TRBV6-5	TGTGCCAGCAGTTTGCAAGGGAACTATGGCTACACCTTC	CASSLQGNYGYTF
TRBD1	TRBJ2-3	.	TRBV4-1	TGCGCCAGCAGCCGAAGCGGACAGGGTAGCACAGATACGCAGTATTTT	CASSRSGQGSTDTQYF
TRBD1	TRBJ2-7	.	TRBV7-9	TGTGCCAGCAGCTTACGGACAGGGGGCGGCTACGAGCAGTACTTC	CASSLRTGGGYEQYF
.	TRBJ2-7	.	TRBV5-4	TGTGCCAGCAGCGTTACCGGGACCCCAGGAGAGCAGTACTTC	CASSVTGTPGEQYF
.	TRBJ2-7	.	TRBV7-9	TGTGCCAGCAGCCGTAGCGGCAGCTCCTACGAGCAGTACTTC	CASSRSGSSYEQYF
.	TRBJ2-2	.	TRBV6-4	TGTGCCACCGTAAGTCGGGGTGGCGGGGAGCTGTTTTTT	CATVSRGGGELFF
.	TRBJ1-5	.	TRBV5-1	TGCGCCAGCAGCTTGGGAGGGGACGGCAATCAGCCCCAGCATTTT	CASSLGGDGNQPQHF
.	TRBJ1-5	.	TRBV7-9	TGTGCCAGCAGCTCACAATATAGCAATCAGCCCCAGCATTTT	CASSSQYSNQPQHF
.	TRBJ2-7	.	TRBV28	TGTGCCAGCAGTCCCCGGGACGCACTAAGTGAGCAGTACTTC	CASSPRDALSEQYF
TRBD2	TRBJ2-5	.	TRBV19	TGTGCCAGTACCAAGAAGCCGACTAGCGGGACTGAGACCCAGTACTTC	CASTKKPTSGTETQYF